This T cell receptor beta chain was recorded in a study of Graves' ophthalmopathy and Graves' hyperthyroidism (dated 2018 in TCRdb). About the investigation overall: Peripheral blood was collected before any treatment was given, at the time of initial diagnosis. In total, approximately 130 blood samples were TCR-sequenced: approximately 42 ophthalmopathy, some 75 hyperthyroidism and some 17 hyperthyroidism-to-ophthalmopathy patients. To explore V-J signatures that distinguish ophthalmopathy from hyperthyroidism, a discovery set of roughly 98 patients was enrolled, made up of 40 to 45 with ophthalmopathy and around 60 with stable hyperthyroidism. The independent validation cohort included about 19 hyperthyroidism patients plus 17 patients who later progressed from hyperthyroidism to ophthalmopathy. T-cell repertoires of thyroid tissue and blood were compared in about 6 hyperthyroidism patients. Following sampling, methimazole starting at 30 mg daily was administered to hyperthyroidism patients, and high-dose intravenous methylprednisolone was administered to ophthalmopathy patients. To tell Graves' ophthalmopathy apart from Graves' hyperthyroidism, and to predict which patients would progress to ophthalmopathy, the study relied on TCR beta repertoire signatures.

For repertoire sequencing, the TCR beta CDR3 regions were amplified from RNA transcripts. The first round of RT-PCR was done with HTBI primers and the Qiagen OneStep RT-PCR kit, and was followed by a second round of multiplex PCR, then size selection and purification. Libraries were sequenced paired-end with 100 bp reads on an Illumina HiSeq2000. Concerning the study's data processing: Reads were processed with SOAPnuke, discarding reads with adapters, uncalled bases, mean Phred below 15, or no exact constant-primer or identifier match. COPE v1.2.5 was used to merge high-quality paired reads. Clonotypes were defined as unique nucleotide sequences and were aligned to IMGT TRB V, D and J references using MiTCR v1.1. Analysis was restricted to V-J combinations with a frequency above 0.0001, which covered roughly 99% of repertoires. A TCR clonal expansion and chaos score per V-J combination was defined as the ratio of F50 clonal expansion to chaos observed in the TCRdist matrix. Features were reduced by Welch's t-statistics and random forest to some 13 V-J combinations, which fed a naive Bayes classifier. The similarity between thyroid and blood repertoires was quantified using the Morisita-Horn index. The public sequencing data were trimmed at Q25 with fastp and processed into clonotypes with MiXCR by TCRdb, which kept only in-frame beta chains. One record per CDR3 amino acid sequence lists the most common genes and DNA. The V and J calls were not made by the authors but by TCRdb's processing. Across this sample there are 300,000 to 400,000 distinct CDR3 sequences, with 15% to 20% seen only once. The ten largest clonotypes hold 12% of the sample.

This clonotype was seen many times. It lacks a known antigen. It has no much larger one-base neighbor in the sample; base qualities were not kept. Beyond this particular receptor, the publication reports: In cross-validation, the 13-signature model distinguished ophthalmopathy from stable hyperthyroidism with approximately 88% sensitivity and about 84% specificity, and in the test set the corresponding values were approximately 80% and 68%. In validation, the model predicted ophthalmopathy progression with over 60% sensitivity and 72.22% specificity; roughly 12 predicted patients were CT-confirmed with GO in a median of approximately six months. Sample size was not predetermined statistically, and investigators were not blinded to group allocation. Most of the expanded thyroid clonotypes with a frequency above 0.001 were also detected in blood, and it was suggested that the thyroid immune response may be reflected by blood repertoires.

Ophthalmopathy patients were characterized by moderately to severely active disease, a Clinical Activity Score of at least 3, a NOSPECS grade of at least 4, and a disease duration under 3 months. Patients were excluded if they had other autoimmune diseases, uncontrolled infections, pregnancy or lactation. Clinical symptoms, serum thyroxine, TRAb, thyroid ultrasound and orbital computed tomography formed the basis of the diagnosis. Ficoll-Paque density gradient centrifugation was used to isolate PBMCs from about 10 ml of fresh peripheral blood. Total RNA was extracted with Trizol reagent and quality-checked on an Agilent 2100 Bioanalyzer. V is cut by 5 bases and J by 9 bases, and the space between the germline ends is 17 bases. CDR1 and CDR2 were assigned from the germline V gene as MDHEN and SYDVKM. The CDR3 runs 15 amino acids, cysteine and phenylalanine included. Of the read, only the CDR3 DNA is kept; its 45 bases are in frame from base 1.

The sequence links TRBV28 to TRBJ1-6, with TRBD1 tentatively as D gene (5 bases match). This sequence originates from an adult man with Graves' ophthalmopathy. Sequencing was carried out using peripheral blood. The bases are TGTGCCAGCAGTGGAGAGATCTGGGGGATTTCACCCCTCCACTTT. It codes for CASSGEIWGISPLHF.